Listed here is a single T cell receptor (beta chain). Its antigen remains unidentified. A read error may explain this, as a much larger clone is one base away. Breast cancer patients provided tissue from their axillary draining lymph nodes. The sample belongs to a study of breast tumors, draining lymph nodes, adjacent tissues. Findings and caveats of the study: Findings are consistent with lymph node origin and intratumoral expansion of most tumor T cells.

TCRdb re-called the multiplex PCR reads with MiXCR, one entry per CDR3 protein. The table has 200,000 or so distinct CDR3 sequences, roughly 31% seen once. This CDR3 contains 17 residues. Germline V gene sequence: CDR1 SGHTA, CDR2 FQGNSA. The clonotype was recovered from a female donor with breast cancer. Some clones in this sample may be carry-over from other donors' samples. Sequenced: axillary lymph node tissue. The V and J genes are TRBV7-2 and TRBJ2-5; possibly TRBD2 for D (5 bases). CDR3 region: CAGSPPPRLARQDPQYF. CDR3 DNA: TGTGCCGGCAGCCCGCCCCCACGCCTAGCTCGGCAAGATCCCCAGTACTTC.